This T cell receptor beta chain stems from a study of graft-versus-host responses after intestinal transplantation. Turning to the study itself: Tacrolimus plus steroids were given to all recipients for 3 to 4 years, preceded by anti-thymocyte globulin induction.

To note about this clone: Antigen: not known.

Germline CDR1 and CDR2: SGHVS and FNYEAQ. The ends lost 1 base at V and 6 bases at J; junction bases unmatched: 11. The length of the CDR3 is 16 residues. Study conclusions and caveats: Recipient-marrow GvH clones were detected, some having first appeared in ileum or blood. Clonal ratios of graft-versus-host to host-versus-graft in allografts were high for patients exhibiting graft-donor T cell macrochimerism.

The protocol was immunoSEQ multiplex PCR, while the TCRdb copy is restricted to in-frame clones and leaves out a portion. The sample consists of about 97,000 clones, around 90% of them appearing once. The chain has TRBV7-6 and TRBJ1-1, with 7 positions matching TRBD1. Specimen: PBMCs, collected 450 to 480 days after intestinal transplant. This sequence originates from a human patient who received an intestinal transplant, so some T cells may come from the graft donor. CDR3 nucleotide sequence: TGTGCCAGCAGCTTAGGCTCCGACAGGGAGGCAGCTGAAGCTTTCTTT. It specifies CASSLGSDREAAEAFF.